This T cell receptor (beta chain) was captured by sequencing in a study of CD8 T cells in ankylosing spondylitis. Study conclusions and caveats: One TCR beta motif, made up of fewer than 10 highly homologous variants, appeared characteristic of ankylosing spondylitis blood. The study looked at matched synovial fluid samples from ankylosing spondylitis patients. Disease-linked clones were reported to be significantly enriched there. Earlier reports found some motif variants in synovial fluid and blood in reactive arthritis.

This clonotype was counted ten times or more. Its target is not known. 5'-RACE, quantitative and with molecular barcodes, yielded the TCR beta libraries. TCRdb reprocessed the 5' RACE reads via MiXCR and lists one record per CDR3 protein. The table shows 200,000 to 300,000 distinct CDR3 sequences, with 8% to 9.5% occurring only once. V was pared by 4 bases and J by 6 bases, with 9 bases between. Germline CDR1 is MNHEY and CDR2 is SMNVEV (reference sequence). The CDR3 has 13 amino acids. The material sequenced was blood, either unsorted or a sorted T cell fraction (not recorded which). The chain joins TRBV27 to TRBJ2-2; tentatively, D is TRBD2 (6 bases). The receptor was derived from a male donor with ankylosing spondylitis or in good health (not recorded which). In DNA form, the CDR3 reads TGTGCCAGCAGTTCCTCTAGCGCCGGGGAGCTGTTTTTT. It yields the protein CASSSSSAGELFF.